What follows is one TCR beta chain and its context. Enrolment of Seattle patients took place during active infection, and they were followed longitudinally. Profiled with immunoSEQ multiplex PCR; TCRdb holds only in-frame clones, not every one. The repertoire includes 150,000 to 200,000 clones, 85% to 90% of them detected once, and about 9.4% sits in the top ten. The data originate from a study of blood T cell repertoires in COVID-19. Study-level background: COVID-19 samples, acute and convalescent, were from the United States, Italy and Spain.

The length of the CDR3 is 15 residues. Trimming stripped 3 bases from V and 0 bases from J, with 9 bases between. The V gene's germline CDR1 is KGHSH and CDR2 LQKENI. The sequence came from a woman in her 70s with COVID-19, enrolled during active disease. Input material: peripheral blood. This chain connects TRBV18 to TRBJ1-3; the D is unclear. CDR3 amino acids: CASSPGGSSGNTIYF. CDR3 bases: TGTGCCAGCTCACCGGGAGGGAGCTCTGGAAACACCATATATTTT. Based on the CDR3 plus reference TRBV18 and TRBJ1-3, the full variable domain is NAGVMQNPRHLVRRRGQEARLRCSPMKGHSHVYWYRQLPEEGLKFMVYLQKENIIDESGMPKERFSAEFPKEGPSILRIQQVVRGDSAAYFCASSPGGSSGNTIYFGEGSWLTVV.